These 6 T cell receptor beta chains were sequenced from one sample in a study of quantifying T cell responses using KT2 cells. About the study: TCR alpha and beta constant-region primers primed reverse transcription of RNA.

Each cDNA got a UMI-containing oligo ligated at its 3' end. The first PCR ran 3 to 5 cycles with an equimolar RC1.1 and RC1.2 beta primer mix. From the UMI-ligation and nested PCR reads, TCRdb called clonotypes with MiXCR, one entry per CDR3 protein. Here the sample spans 25,000 to 35,000 distinct CDR3 sequences, 10% to 13% being singletons. Sequenced material: PBMCs spiked with cells of the T cell clone KT2. Every receptor here comes from a human donor.

This chain connects TRBV7-2 to TRBJ2-7, with TRBD2 identical over 7 bases. The germline gives CDR1 SGHTA, CDR2 FQGNSA. The CDR3 contains 13 residues. Trimming removed 5 bases from V and 3 bases from J; junction bases left unmatched: 4. The CDR3 here is CASSRTSLYEQYF. The CDR3 region has the DNA TGTGCCAGCAGCCGGACTAGTCTCTACGAGCAGTACTTC.

J is TRBJ1-2 and V is TRBV19, with D perhaps matching TRBD1 (5 bases). Germline values: CDR1 LNHDA, CDR2 SQIVND (reference sequence). This CDR3 comprises 13 residues. Deletions cut 7 bases from V and 0 bases from J, with 9 bases between. CDR3: CASNGRANYGYTF. CDR3 DNA: TGTGCCAGTAACGGCAGGGCTAACTATGGCTACACCTTC. Using reference TRBV19 and TRBJ1-2 for the parts outside the CDR3, the full variable domain is DGGITQSPKYLFRKEGQNVTLSCEQNLNHDAMYWYRQDPGQGLRLIYYSQIVNDFQKGDIAEGYSVSREKKESFPLTVTSAQKNPTAFYLCASNGRANYGYTFGSGTRLTVV.

This clonotype appeared many times. In DNA, the CDR3 is TGTGCCAGCAGCTCCGGGGGTAGGCGGACAGATACGCAGTATTTT. Translation gives CASSSGGRRTDTQYF. V and J are TRBV7-3 and TRBJ2-3, with D perhaps TRBD2 (6 bases). Germline lookup yields CDR1 SGHTA and CDR2 FQGTGA. Trimming pared 4 bases from V and 3 bases from J, leaving 14 bases between. CDR3 length equals 15 residues.

The rearrangement joins TRBV11-3 to TRBJ1-1; the D is unclear. Germline lookup yields CDR1 SGHNT and CDR2 YENEEA. This CDR3 has 13 amino acids. Between the trimmed V and J ends, which lost 1 base and 4 bases, there was a span of 7 bases. The CDR3 reads CASSLVGGTEAFF. In nucleotides, the CDR3 is TGTGCCAGCAGCTTAGTAGGAGGCACTGAAGCTTTCTTT. The full variable domain, in which reference TRBV11-3 and TRBJ1-1 provide the parts outside the CDR3, is EAGVVQSPRYKIIEKKQPVAFWCNPISGHNTLYWYLQNLGQGPELLIRYENEEAVDDSQLPKDRFSAERLKGVDSTLKIQPAELGDSAVYLCASSLVGGTEAFFGQGTRLTVV.

This clonotype was found many times. The CDR3 coding sequence is TGTGCCAGCAGCCAAGGTAGCTCCTACAATGAGCAGTTCTTC. Residues: CASSQGSSYNEQFF. The J gene is TRBJ2-1, the V gene TRBV12-3 or TRBV12-4; D ambiguous. The CDR3 covers 14 residues. V was clipped by 6 bases and J by 0 bases, with 9 bases between them.

This clonotype showed up many times. The chain is built from TRBV7-8 and TRBJ2-3; perhaps TRBD2 as D (6 bases). Germline CDR1 is SGHVS and CDR2 is FQNEAQ. Trimming took 0 bases from V and 2 from J, leaving 12 bases between them. CDR3 length equals 16 residues. The CDR3 sequence is CASSLALGDFTDTQYF. Written as DNA, the CDR3 is TGTGCCAGCAGCTTAGCTCTCGGGGACTTCACAGATACGCAGTATTTT.